Listed below are T cell receptor beta chains from one sample, sequenced in a study of PD-L1 blockade in urothelial cancer. Assay used: immunoSEQ multiplex PCR; TCRdb lists only in-frame clones, some missing. The data hold 130,000 or so clones, with around 84% observed a single time. The sample in question was PBMCs, obtained around atezolizumab (anti-PD-L1) treatment. These receptors all come from a man aged 45 to 65 with urothelial cancer. The CDR3 runs from the conserved cysteine through the conserved F or W. Each record gives: clone size, J gene, V gene, D gene, CDR3 DNA, CDR3 protein. A D gene is named only where the DNA matches it firmly. Clone size is not always given. Where it is, it says once, few, many or a class for expanded clones.

size: NA; J: TRBJ2-3; V: TRBV5-1; D: NA; DNA: TGCGCCAGCAGCAGCATTGCGGATACGCAGTATTTT; CDR3: CASSSIADTQYF
size: NA; J: TRBJ1-1; V: TRBV28; D: NA; DNA: TGTGCCAGCAGTTCAACAGCCTCTTGGGAAGCTTTCTTT; CDR3: CASSSTASWEAFF
size: NA; J: TRBJ1-1; V: TRBV5-6; D: NA; DNA: TGTGCCAGCAGCTCGGGTCCCGGGGAAACTGAAGCTTTCTTT; CDR3: CASSSGPGETEAFF
size: few; J: TRBJ1-1; V: TRBV15; D: NA; DNA: TGTGCCACCAGCAGAGATTTTGGCGGGACTCGAGCTTTCTTT; CDR3: CATSRDFGGTRAFF
size: NA; J: TRBJ2-3; V: TRBV5-6; D: TRBD2; DNA: TGTGCCAGCAGCCCGGGACTAGCGGGAGAAAATACGCAGTATTTT; CDR3: CASSPGLAGENTQYF
size: NA; J: TRBJ2-7; V: TRBV5-1; D: TRBD2; DNA: TGCGCCAGCAGCTTGGTGCCTAGCGGGCCAGCTCCCTACGAGCAGTACTTC; CDR3: CASSLVPSGPAPYEQYF
size: NA; J: TRBJ2-4; V: TRBV5-1; D: TRBD1; DNA: TGCGCCAGCAGCCATGGACAGGGTGGAGGTGGGCTAGCCAAAAACATTCAGTACTTC; CDR3: CASSHGQGGGGLAKNIQYF
size: NA; J: TRBJ1-1; V: TRBV5-8; D: NA; DNA: TGTGCCAGCAGCTTTGAGGGAGGGACTGAAGCTTTCTTT; CDR3: CASSFEGGTEAFF
size: NA; J: TRBJ1-1; V: TRBV9; D: TRBD1; DNA: TGTGCCAGCAGCGTAGGGGACAGACTGAACACTGAAGCTTTCTTT; CDR3: CASSVGDRLNTEAFF
size: NA; J: TRBJ2-7; V: TRBV7-2; D: TRBD1; DNA: TGTGCCAGCAGTTCATCAGGGACAGGGTTCTACGAGCAGTACTTC; CDR3: CASSSSGTGFYEQYF
size: NA; J: TRBJ2-1; V: TRBV11-1; D: TRBD2; DNA: TGTGCCAGCAGCTTAGCATTAGGCCTAGCGGGAGTCACTGAGCAGTTCTTC; CDR3: CASSLALGLAGVTEQFF
size: few; J: TRBJ1-1; V: TRBV7-2; D: NA; DNA: TGTGCCAGCAGCCCGGGTGTTTACACTGAAGCTTTCTTT; CDR3: CASSPGVYTEAFF
size: NA; J: TRBJ2-5; V: TRBV25-1; D: TRBD1; DNA: TGTGCCAGCAGTGAAAGGTACAGGGGGCGTCAAGAGACCCAGTACTTC; CDR3: CASSERYRGRQETQYF
size: NA; J: TRBJ2-1; V: TRBV28; D: TRBD1; DNA: TGTGCCAGCAGTTACCGACAGGGTCTCGACAATGAGCAGTTCTTC; CDR3: CASSYRQGLDNEQFF
size: NA; J: TRBJ1-1; V: TRBV11-2; D: NA; DNA: TGTGCCAGCACCGGTATGAACACTGAAGCTTTCTTT; CDR3: CASTGMNTEAFF
size: NA; J: TRBJ2-1; V: TRBV6-5; D: TRBD1; DNA: TGTGCCAGCAGTTCGGACAGGGGAATTAACAATGAGCAGTTCTTC; CDR3: CASSSDRGINNEQFF
size: NA; J: TRBJ2-1; V: TRBV9; D: NA; DNA: TGTGCCAGCAGCGGAGGTAGCGGACTTTCCTACAATGAGCAGTTCTTC; CDR3: CASSGGSGLSYNEQFF
size: NA; J: TRBJ2-5; V: TRBV30; D: NA; DNA: TGTGCCTGGAGTCGGGGTGTACAAGAGACCCAGTACTTC; CDR3: CAWSRGVQETQYF
size: NA; J: TRBJ2-2; V: TRBV18; D: TRBD2; DNA: TGTGCCAGCTCACCACCGGGACTAGTGGGGACCGGGGAGCTGTTTTTT; CDR3: CASSPPGLVGTGELFF
size: NA; J: TRBJ1-2; V: TRBV11-2; D: NA; DNA: TGTGCCAGCAGCTATGGAACAGGCCGAAGAGGCTACACCTTC; CDR3: CASSYGTGRRGYTF
size: NA; J: TRBJ1-4; V: TRBV6-1; D: NA; DNA: TGTGCCAGCAGTGAAGCAACAGGGCACCGAAATGAAAAACTGTTTTTT; CDR3: CASSEATGHRNEKLFF
size: NA; J: TRBJ2-7; V: TRBV7-3; D: NA; DNA: TGTGCCAGCAGCCTCGGCTCGGGATACGAGCAGTACTTC; CDR3: CASSLGSGYEQYF
size: NA; J: TRBJ1-1; V: TRBV4-1; D: NA; DNA: TGCGCCAGCAGCCACCCCGTCACAGGGAACACTGAAGCTTTCTTT; CDR3: CASSHPVTGNTEAFF
size: NA; J: TRBJ1-2; V: TRBV19; D: TRBD1; DNA: TGTGCCAGTTGGACAGGCTTTAACTATGGCTACACCTTC; CDR3: CASWTGFNYGYTF
size: NA; J: TRBJ1-6; V: TRBV28; D: TRBD1; DNA: TGTGCCCGCAGGCCGGGACAGGGGCGAAATTCACCCCTCCACTTT; CDR3: CARRPGQGRNSPLHF
size: NA; J: TRBJ2-3; V: TRBV11-2; D: TRBD2; DNA: TGTGCCAGCAGCACGGGGACTAGCGGAAACACAGATACGCAGTATTTT; CDR3: CASSTGTSGNTDTQYF
size: NA; J: TRBJ1-4; V: TRBV5-5; D: NA; DNA: TGTGCCAGCAGCTTAGGGATTCGGGGAAATGAAAAACTGTTTTTT; CDR3: CASSLGIRGNEKLFF
size: NA; J: TRBJ1-5; V: TRBV19; D: NA; DNA: TGTGCCACCAATAAGGACTGGTCTCAGCCCCAGCATTTT; CDR3: CATNKDWSQPQHF
size: once; J: TRBJ2-5; V: TRBV10-3; D: NA; DNA: TGTGCCATCACCCCCCGCGGGGCCCAAGAGACCCAGTACTTC; CDR3: CAITPRGAQETQYF
size: NA; J: TRBJ1-5; V: TRBV30; D: NA; DNA: TGTGCCTGGAGCCCACGGGGGGGGTTGGAGCCCCAGCATTTT; CDR3: CAWSPRGGLEPQHF
size: NA; J: TRBJ2-3; V: TRBV5-4; D: NA; DNA: TGTGCCAGCAGCTCAGAAATCACAGATACGCAGTATTTT; CDR3: CASSSEITDTQYF
size: NA; J: TRBJ2-1; V: TRBV7-2; D: TRBD2; DNA: TGTGCCAGCAGCTTACTTAGCGGGAGTGGAGAGCAGTTCTTC; CDR3: CASSLLSGSGEQFF
size: NA; J: TRBJ2-7; V: TRBV9; D: TRBD2; DNA: TGTGCCAGCAGCGTAGGGACCGGGACTAGCGGGAGTGGGTACGAGCAGTACTTC; CDR3: CASSVGTGTSGSGYEQYF
size: NA; J: TRBJ2-2; V: TRBV11-3; D: TRBD1; DNA: TGTGCCAGCAGCGACGCGACAGGGTACACCGGGGAGCTGTTTTTT; CDR3: CASSDATGYTGELFF
size: NA; J: TRBJ2-1; V: TRBV6-5; D: NA; DNA: TGTGCCAGCAGTTTCGACAGGATCCTGAGGAACAATGAGCAGTTCTTC; CDR3: CASSFDRILRNNEQFF
size: once; J: TRBJ2-7; V: TRBV28; D: TRBD2; DNA: TGTGCCAGCAGTATAGCGGGAGACACCTACGAGCAGTACTTC; CDR3: CASSIAGDTYEQYF
size: NA; J: TRBJ2-5; V: TRBV7-9; D: NA; DNA: TGTGCCAGCAGTTCCCTAGCGCTCCAAGAGACCCAGTACTTC; CDR3: CASSSLALQETQYF
size: NA; J: TRBJ1-4; V: TRBV7-9; D: NA; DNA: TGTGCCAGCAGCGAAGGACAGACGTCTAATGAAAAACTGTTTTTT; CDR3: CASSEGQTSNEKLFF
size: NA; J: TRBJ1-2; V: TRBV28; D: NA; DNA: TGTGCCAGCAGTTCCAGTAAGAAGATTAACTATGGCTACACCTTC; CDR3: CASSSSKKINYGYTF
size: NA; J: TRBJ2-7; V: TRBV19; D: TRBD2; DNA: TGTGCCAGTAGTGGGACTAGCGGGAGAAGGGCCGAGCAGTACTTC; CDR3: CASSGTSGRRAEQYF
size: NA; J: TRBJ2-3; V: TRBV18; D: NA; DNA: TGTGCCAGCTCACCATTTGGAGGAGACACAGATACGCAGTATTTT; CDR3: CASSPFGGDTDTQYF